The 11 T cell receptor beta chains below were found in one sample sequenced in a study. TCRdb re-analysed the 5' RACE reads in MiXCR, keeping a single row per CDR3 protein. In the table there are over 50,000 distinct CDR3 sequences, roughly 22% of which are singletons. Sequencing was carried out using tumor-infiltrating naive CD4+ T cells sorted from the breast tumor. Subset denoted: naive CD4+ T cells, CD4+CD45RA+CD25-. These receptors were taken from a female donor with breast cancer.

The chain has TRBV24-1 and TRBJ1-2; D ambiguous. Trimming left V 1 base short and J 10 bases short, with 6 bases between. CDR3 length equals 11 residues. Germline V gene lookup returns CDR1 KGHDR and CDR2 SFDVKD. The CDR3 region is CATSDLRDYTF. The CDR3 bases are TGTGCCACCAGTGATTTAAGGGACTACACCTTC.

V usage is TRBV27 and J usage is TRBJ2-5, with 12 bases matching TRBD2. The J segment lost 2 bases and the V segment lost 8 bases, leaving 9 bases of the junction unmatched. The CDR3 covers 16 residues. Looked up from germline, CDR1 is MNHEY and CDR2 is SMNVEV (reference sequence). The CDR3 loop is CASGISTSGRQETQYF. The DNA for the CDR3 is TGTGCCAGCGGAATTTCGACTAGCGGGAGACAAGAGACCCAGTACTTC.

This rearrangement joins TRBV20-1 to TRBJ1-4; D remains unclear. CDR3 length equals 12 residues. CDR1 DFQATT and CDR2 SNEGSKA come from the germline V gene (reference sequence). Trimming took 5 bases from V and 8 from J, leaving 12 bases between them. The CDR3 loop is CSAAYRGEKLFF. The CDR3 DNA follows: TGCAGTGCTGCCTACCGGGGAGAAAAACTGTTTTTT.

The V call is TRBV6-2 or TRBV6-3, the J call TRBJ1-1; no definite D call. Germline V gene lookup returns CDR1 MNHEY and CDR2 SVGEGT. The CDR3 is 9 residues long. Trimming took off 8 bases at V and 12 bases at J, with 10 bases between the two ends. CDR3 amino acids: CASWRLPFF. CDR3 DNA sequence: TGTGCCAGCTGGAGGTTACCTTTCTTT.

This clonotype was seen ten or more times. CDR3 protein: CASSADRGVETQYF. The DNA of the CDR3 is TGTGCCAGCAGCGCAGACAGGGGGGTTGAGACCCAGTACTTC. The genes are TRBV7-2 and TRBJ2-5, with 9 bases identical to TRBD1. The ends lost 5 bases at V and 5 bases at J; junction bases unmatched: 6. The CDR3 loop spans 14 amino acids. Germline V gene data show CDR1 as SGHTA and CDR2 as FQGNSA.

In this sample, this clonotype is medium-sized. This CDR3 is CASSPRGTDTQYF. CDR3 DNA: TGTGCCAGCAGCCCTAGGGGGACAGATACGCAGTATTTT. The rearrangement joins TRBV6-5 to TRBJ2-3, with D possibly being TRBD1 (6 bases). Germline V gene sequence: CDR1 MNHEY, CDR2 SVGAGI. V lost 6 bases to trimming and J lost 3 bases, with 10 bases between them. The CDR3 has 13 residues.

Only a few counts were recorded for this clonotype. This chain connects TRBV5-1 to TRBJ1-6; D gene unclear. The V end was cut by 0 bases, the J end by 9 bases, with 10 bases between. CDR1 is SGHRS, CDR2 YFSETQ, per germline. The CDR3 runs to 14 residues. The DNA for the CDR3 is TGCGCCAGCAGCTTGGACCGATTGGGTTCACCCCTCCACTTT. This codes for CASSLDRLGSPLHF.

V is TRBV2 and J is TRBJ2-3; D remains ambiguous. V shed 3 bases and J shed 4 bases, with 11 bases lying between them. The CDR3 has 14 amino acids. In germline, CDR1 is SNHLY, CDR2 FYNNEI. In DNA, the CDR3 is TGTGCCAGCAGTGACCCCCTAAGGGCAGATACGCAGTATTTT. Residues: CASSDPLRADTQYF.

This clonotype was recorded many times. The rearrangement uses TRBV20-1 and TRBJ1-2; 7 positions agree with TRBD1. Germline CDR1 reads DFQATT; CDR2 reads SNEGSKA (reference sequence). This CDR3 contains 14 residues. Losses at the gene ends were 6 bases for V and 0 bases for J; bases not matched to a gene: 7. The CDR3 coding sequence is TGCAGTGCCAGGCAAGGACAGGCTAACTATGGCTACACCTTC. Amino acid sequence: CSARQGQANYGYTF.

There are a few counts of this clonotype. The chain is built from TRBV20-1 and TRBJ2-1; the match to TRBD2 covers 14 bases. This CDR3 has 16 amino acids. V was pared by 1 base and J by 7 bases, with 6 bases of the junction left unmatched. Per germline, CDR1 DFQATT and CDR2 SNEGSKA (reference sequence). The CDR3 region is CSARGGTSGSANEQFF. CDR3 bases: TGCAGTGCTAGAGGGGGGACTAGCGGGAGTGCTAATGAGCAGTTCTTC.

The CDR3 loop reads CASSVGPRGTMNTEAFF. The CDR3 coding sequence is TGTGCCAGCAGCGTCGGCCCCAGGGGGACTATGAACACTGAAGCTTTCTTT. This chain joins TRBV9 and TRBJ1-1; TRBD1 agrees at 7 bases. This CDR3 is built from 17 residues. Germline CDR1 reads SGDLS; CDR2 reads YYNGEE. Trimming took 2 bases from V and 0 from J; bases not matched to a gene: 10.